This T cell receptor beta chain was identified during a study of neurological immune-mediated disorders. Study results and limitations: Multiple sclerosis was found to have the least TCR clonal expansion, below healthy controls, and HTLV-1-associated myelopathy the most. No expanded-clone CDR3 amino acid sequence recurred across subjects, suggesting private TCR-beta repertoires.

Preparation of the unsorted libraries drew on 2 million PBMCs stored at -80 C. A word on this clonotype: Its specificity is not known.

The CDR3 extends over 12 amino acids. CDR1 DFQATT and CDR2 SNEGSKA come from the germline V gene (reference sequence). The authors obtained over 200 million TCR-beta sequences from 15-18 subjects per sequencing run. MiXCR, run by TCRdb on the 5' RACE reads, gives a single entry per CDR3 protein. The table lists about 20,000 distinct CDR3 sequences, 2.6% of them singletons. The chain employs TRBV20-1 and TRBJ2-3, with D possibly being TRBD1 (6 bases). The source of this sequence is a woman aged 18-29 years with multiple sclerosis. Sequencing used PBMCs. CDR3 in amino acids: CRIRQGTDTQYF. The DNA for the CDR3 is TGCAGGATCCGACAGGGCACAGATACGCAGTATTTT.